This TCR beta chain was documented in a study of regulatory and conventional T cells in RAG deficiency. Regulatory T cells were sorted from blood as CD4+ CD25-high CD127-low cells. A remark on this clone: Its antigen is as yet unknown.

Findings and caveats of the study: Shannon entropy fell and Simpson indices rose in RAG-deficient patients. These Omenn syndrome Treg sorts may hold peripherally activated cells instead. In Omenn syndrome, Treg and Tconv repertoires overlapped >85%.

TCRdb's table, derived via immunoSEQ multiplex PCR, lists solely in-frame clones and lacks some. The table records roughly 7,800 clones, over 85% of them present only once. This CDR3 contains 14 residues. Trimming took 3 bases from V and 4 from J, leaving 8 bases between them. The germline V gene has CDR1 SGHNT and CDR2 YYREEE (reference sequence). This sample was also put to use in a study of regulatory T cells. This second study says: Primers: 52 TRBV forward and 13 TRBJ reverse.

This chain uses TRBV5-4 with TRBJ1-6, with unresolved D. The specimen was CD127- CD25+ CD4+ Tregs sorted from blood. This sequence was found in a human donor in good health. CDR3 DNA: TGTGCCAGCAGCTCCGGAGGTTATAATTCACCCCTCCACTTT. Translation: CASSSGGYNSPLHF.